A selection of T cell receptor delta chains follows, all from one sample in a study of gamma-delta T cells after stem cell transplantation. TCRdb re-called the RT-PCR reads through CATT. Here the sample spans some 1,100 delta-chain clones, roughly 3.7% being singletons. Material: gamma-delta T cells. The origin of the receptors is a human donor. It is not recorded whose cells these are; they may come from a transplant donor. Both conserved end residues are part of each CDR3. Fields, in order: D gene, V gene, J gene, CDR3 protein. The D gene is left open where the match is weak.

TRDD3	TRDV2	TRDJ1	CACDSVLGDLPQYTDKLIF
TRDD3	TRDV2	TRDJ1	CACSNLPLSTPPVLGDIYTDKLIF
TRDD3	TRDV2	TRDJ1	CACDTVGDYDKLIF
NA	TRDV2	TRDJ1	CACDTMAARNTDKLIF
TRDD3	TRDV2	TRDJ1	CACDTLGDTEPLKLIF
TRDD3	TRDV2	TRDJ1	CACDTVLGDTYTDKLIF
TRDD3	TRDV2	TRDJ1	CACDTVEGDTLSTDKLIF
TRDD3	TRDV2	TRDJ1	CACDNILGDKGKTYTDKLIF
TRDD3	TRDV2	TRDJ1	CACDTVLGDTGGLELIF
TRDD3	TRDV2	TRDJ1	CACSNLPLSTPPVLGDSYTDKLIF
NA	TRDV2	TRDJ1	CACDTVGMYTDKLIF
TRDD3	TRDV2	TRDJ1	CACDPVLGDTGGDKLIF
TRDD3	TRDV2	TRDJ3	CACDSVLGDTGGSWDTRQMFF
TRDD3	TRDV2	TRDJ1	CACDTLVSGGSSPSQEANYTDKLIF
TRDD3	TRDV2	TRDJ1	CACSNLPLSTPPVLGDTRVELIF
TRDD3	TRDV2	TRDJ1	CACDAVRVGDTRDTDKLIF
NA	TRDV2	TRDJ1	CACDRLPRGSTDKLIF
TRDD3	TRDV2	TRDJ1	CACDTVGRTLGMTDKLIF
TRDD3	TRDV2	TRDJ1	CACDTLGDTYTDKLIF
NA	TRDV2	TRDJ1	CACDSVRREYTDKLIF
TRDD3	TRDV2	TRDJ1	CACSNLPLSTPPVLGDMGDTDKLIF
NA	TRDV1	TRDJ3	CALGELRSWDTRQMFF
NA	TRDV2	TRDJ3	CACDSTGSLSWDTRQMFF
NA	TRDV2	TRDJ1	CACDPVRRVYTDKLIF
TRDD3	TRDV2	TRDJ1	CACDALLGDTGGDKLIF
TRDD3	TRDV2	TRDJ1	CACDAVRVGDYTDKLIF
TRDD3	TRDV2	TRDJ1	CACDSLLGDHTDKLIF
NA	TRDV2	TRDJ1	CACDPIRSFEPNQYTDKLIF
TRDD3	TRDV2	TRDJ1	CACDTLARTGGVDTDKLIF
NA	TRDV2	TRDJ3	CACAPWYWDTRQMFF
NA	TRDV2	TRDJ1	CACDPLGRFVDKLIF
TRDD3	TRDV2	TRDJ1	CACDTLLGDTRTSYTDKLIF
TRDD3	TRDV2	TRDJ1	CACDPVDWGHTDKLIF
TRDD3	TRDV2	TRDJ1	CACSNLPLSTPPVLGDTEPLKLIF
TRDD3	TRDV2	TRDJ3	CACDTGGLGDTGGSWDTRQMFF
TRDD3	TRDV2	TRDJ1	CACDSAEVLGDMGDTDKLIF
NA	TRDV2	TRDJ1	CACDTVGIRDKWANDKLIF
NA	TRDV1	TRDJ1	CALGEVSYGLALDTGDKLIF
TRDD3	TRDV2	TRDJ1	CACDPLLGASYTDKLIF